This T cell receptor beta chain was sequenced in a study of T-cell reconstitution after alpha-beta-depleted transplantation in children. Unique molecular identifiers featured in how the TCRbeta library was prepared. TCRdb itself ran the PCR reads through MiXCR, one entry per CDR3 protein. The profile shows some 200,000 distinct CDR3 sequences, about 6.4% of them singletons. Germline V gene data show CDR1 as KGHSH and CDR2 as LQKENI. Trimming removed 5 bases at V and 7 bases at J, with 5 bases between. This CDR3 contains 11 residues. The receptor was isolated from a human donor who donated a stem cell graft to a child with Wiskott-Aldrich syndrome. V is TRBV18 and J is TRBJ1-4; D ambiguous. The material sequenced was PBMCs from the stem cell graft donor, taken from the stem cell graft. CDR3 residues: CASSDVEKLFF. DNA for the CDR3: TGTGCCAGCTCAGACGTTGAAAAACTGTTTTTT.